This TCR beta chain derives from a study of shared clonotypes between healthy human individuals. Some clones are missing from TCRdb's copy, which holds only in-frame ones; the method was immunoSEQ multiplex PCR. The sample has hundreds of thousands of clones, 72% seen once; the top ten hold 1.8%. Germline CDR1 reads PRHDT; CDR2 reads FYEKMQ (reference sequence). This CDR3 spans 19 amino acids. The V end was cut by 5 bases, the J end by 4 bases, with 29 bases between. The specimen was memory CD4+ T cells sorted from blood. Subset specified: CD45RA-negative fraction. The chain links TRBV13 to TRBJ1-1, with D perhaps TRBD1 (5 bases). This sequence was found in a woman in her 30s in good health. The CDR3 here is CASSTLAYQGAMVSTEAFF. CDR3 bases: TGTGCCAGCAGCACACTAGCATACCAGGGAGCGATGGTTTCCACTGAAGCTTTCTTT.